Listed here is a single T cell receptor beta chain. The target antigen is unknown. TCRdb analysed the RT-PCR reads with MiXCR anew, one entry per CDR3 protein. The repertoire holds roughly 630,000 distinct CDR3 sequences, with about 14% as singletons. This sample stems from a study of response to subunit inactivated influenza vaccine. Study-wide points: Researchers suggested that each seasonal influenza vaccination recruits few new T cells.

Deletions cut 11 bases from V and 3 bases from J, with 16 bases between. Germline CDR1 SEHNR, CDR2 FQNEAQ (reference sequence). This CDR3 has 14 residues. This clonotype was obtained from a man aged 50-60 years who received an inactivated influenza vaccine. J is TRBJ2-2 and V is TRBV7-9; D is possibly TRBD1 (6 bases). The sequencing used PBMCs from blood, collected 14 days before vaccination. The DNA for the CDR3 is TGTGCCGGGGACACAGGGCTCGACACCGGGGAGCTGTTTTTT. Encoded protein: CAGDTGLDTGELFF.